Below are 5 T cell receptor beta chains sequenced from a single sample in a study of beta chain features in type 1 diabetes (dated by TCRdb to the late 2010s). Libraries were prepared through the immunoSEQ multiplex PCR assay. The entire isolated RNA was reverse transcribed using the High Capacity cDNA Reverse Transcription Kit, and thus expressed TCRB transcripts were sequenced. Drawn from immuneACCESS, this table holds only the in-frame rearrangements with V and J called that TCRdb kept. Clones are partly lost; checked studies trace under half to an unresolved V gene and leave the rest unexplained. The sample table lists 450,000 to 600,000 clones, around 30% of them with a count of one. Roughly 0.06% of the sample is held by the ten biggest clonotypes. Specimen: naive CD4+ T cells from blood. The sample's cell subset or site, from its label and the paper: true naive CD4+ T cells. The receptors originated from a young man in good health.

This clone was counted between two and nine times. The chain employs TRBV28 and TRBJ2-5; maybe TRBD1 (5 bases). The tail of the sequence fits TRBJ2-7 better, so the J call may be wrong. The germline V gene has CDR1 MDHEN and CDR2 SYDVKM. The CDR3 loop spans 12 amino acids. The CDR3 DNA reads as TGTGCCACGAAGGACATTTTCTACGAGCAGTACTTC. Protein sequence: CATKDIFYEQYF.

This chain connects TRBV7-8 to TRBJ2-3; D gene uncertain. The CDR3 consists of 13 residues. Trimming stripped 10 bases from V and 2 bases from J, with 13 bases between. Germline V lookup: CDR1 SGHVS, CDR2 FQNEAQ. The CDR3, as DNA: TGTGCCACCGCGAGACTTACCACAGATACGCAGTATTTT. This gives the protein CATARLTTDTQYF. The full variable domain, completed using reference TRBV7-8 and TRBJ2-3, is GAGVSQSPRYKVAKRGQDVALRCDPISGHVSLFWYQQALGQGPEFLTYFQNEAQLDKSGLPSDRFFAERPEGSVSTLKIQRTQQEDSAVYLCATARLTTDTQYFGPGTRLTVL.

The rearrangement joins TRBV18 to TRBJ2-1; D might be TRBD1 or TRBD2, each matching 5 bases. Germline CDR1 is KGHSH and CDR2 is LQKENI. The CDR3 length is 13 residues. The V end lost 6 bases, the J end lost 2 bases, and 8 bases lay between the germline ends. The CDR3 DNA sequence: TGTGCCAGCTCCTGGGACGCCTACAATGAGCAGTTCTTC. Its translation is CASSWDAYNEQFF. Drawing the rest from reference TRBV18 and TRBJ2-1, the complete variable domain is NAGVMQNPRHLVRRRGQEARLRCSPMKGHSHVYWYRQLPEEGLKFMVYLQKENIIDESGMPKERFSAEFPKEGPSILRIQQVVRGDSAAYFCASSWDAYNEQFFGPGTRLTVL.

J is TRBJ2-3 and V is TRBV29-1; D gene ambiguous. The CDR3 length is 15 residues. Germline assignment: CDR1 SQVTM and CDR2 ANQGSEA. V shed 1 base and J shed 2 bases, with 13 bases lying between them. The CDR3, as DNA: TGCAGCGTTGAAGTTTTTGCGATAACCACAGATACGCAGTATTTT. Protein sequence: CSVEVFAITTDTQYF.

J is TRBJ2-7 and V is TRBV15; perhaps TRBD2 as D (6 bases). Deletions cut 1 base from V and 7 bases from J, with 17 bases between. The CDR3 consists of 15 residues. Germline V gene sequence: CDR1 LNHNV, CDR2 YYDKDF (reference sequence). The CDR3: CATSRGEADPIEQYF. In DNA, the CDR3 is TGTGCCACCAGCAGAGGGGAGGCGGACCCGATTGAGCAGTACTTC.